The 26 T cell receptor beta chains below all came from one sample that was sequenced in a study of Ad26.COV2.S vaccination and SARS-CoV-2 variants. Treatment specified: 15 to 20 received Ad26.COV2.S at low or high dose, single or two shots; roughly 5 received placebo; per-sample allocation not given. Day 63 after the first vaccine or placebo injection was the time point for sampling. The table came from immunoSEQ multiplex PCR; TCRdb's copy has only in-frame clones and leaves some out. Of about 260,000 clones in the sample, around nine tenths are singletons; the top ten hold roughly 3%. The sample consisted of peripheral blood, taken in a trial of Ad26.COV2.S vaccine versus placebo. The receptors stem from a person aged 18 to 59 who received the Ad26.COV2.S COVID-19 vaccine or a placebo.

This chain connects TRBV9 to TRBJ1-1, with 8 bases matching TRBD1. CDR3 length equals 13 residues. The ends lost 2 bases at V and 7 bases at J; junction bases unmatched: 4. CDR1 is SGDLS, CDR2 YYNGEE, per germline. In DNA form, the CDR3 reads TGTGCCAGCAGCGTGACAGGGGAGGGTGAAGCTTTCTTT. This sequence encodes CASSVTGEGEAFF. Looking up the rest from reference TRBV9 and TRBJ1-1 gives the full variable domain: DSGVTQTPKHLITATGQRVTLRCSPRSGDLSVYWYQQSLDQGLQFLIQYYNGEERAKGNILERFSAQQFPDLHSELNLSSLELGDSALYFCASSVTGEGEAFFGQGTRLTVV.

CDR3 amino acids: CAISDPPRQEYLNTEAFF. In DNA form, the CDR3 reads TGTGCCATCAGTGACCCTCCACGACAGGAATATCTGAACACTGAAGCTTTCTTT. V and J are TRBV10-3 and TRBJ1-1; TRBD1 might be the D (6 bases). The length of the CDR3 is 18 residues. V was shortened by 3 bases and J by 0 bases, with 20 bases between the two germline ends. Germline lookup yields CDR1 ENHRY and CDR2 SYGVKD.

The V and J genes are TRBV11-2 and TRBJ2-1, with 7 nucleotides matching TRBD2. From germline, CDR1 is SGHAT and CDR2 FQNNGV. Germline trimming cut 5 bases from V and 4 bases from J; bases unmatched to any gene: 8. The CDR3 spans 15 residues. The CDR3 sequence is CASSPGRRWYNEQFF. CDR3 coding DNA: TGTGCCAGCAGCCCCGGGAGGCGCTGGTACAATGAGCAGTTCTTC.

This clone was seen more than once but under ten times. The rearrangement links TRBV6-1 to TRBJ2-7, with unresolved D. V shed 2 bases and J shed 2 bases, with 1 base lying between them. CDR1 and CDR2 from the germline V gene are MNHNS and SASEGT. CDR3 length equals 11 residues. CDR3 sequence: CASSETYEQYF. In nucleotides, the CDR3 is TGTGCCAGCAGTGAAACCTACGAGCAGTACTTC.

The sample holds a few counts of this clone. The V gene is TRBV27, the J gene TRBJ1-1, with TRBD1 matching 7 bases. V trimming: 7 bases; J trimming: 4 bases; junction bases outside the gene matches: 12. The CDR3 loop spans 15 amino acids. Germline V gives CDR1 MNHEY, CDR2 SMNVEV (reference sequence). CDR3 bases: TGTGCCAGCAAAGTTGTGGCAGGGGGAATCACTGAAGCTTTCTTT. Its protein is CASKVVAGGITEAFF.

The chain carries TRBV18 and TRBJ2-1; TRBD2 matches 9 bases. Germline V lookup: CDR1 KGHSH, CDR2 LQKENI. The ends lost 6 bases at V and 6 bases at J; junction bases unmatched: 12. This CDR3 region has 16 residues. The CDR3 DNA reads TGTGCCAGCTCCCTCTCCGGAGCGGGAGGAGTCAATGAGCAGTTCTTC. Translation gives CASSLSGAGGVNEQFF.

This chain joins TRBV23-1 and TRBJ2-3; D might be TRBD2 (5 bases). TRBV23-1 carries the ORF label, with uncertain function. Trimming took off 7 bases at V and 2 bases at J, with 10 bases between the two ends. The CDR3 covers 13 residues. The CDR3 loop reads CASKAADTDTQYF. The CDR3 bases are TGCGCCAGCAAAGCAGCGGACACAGATACGCAGTATTTT.

The rearrangement joins TRBV18 to TRBJ2-5; TRBD1 is a possible D gene (6 bases). Trimming shortened V by 2 bases and J by 3 bases, and 13 bases separated the two germline ends. Looked up from germline, CDR1 is KGHSH and CDR2 is LQKENI. The CDR3 extends over 15 amino acids. The CDR3, as DNA: TGTGCCAGCTCACCAGGGGGCAGGAGTGAAGAGACCCAGTACTTC. Translated: CASSPGGRSEETQYF.

This chain connects TRBV5-6 to TRBJ2-7, with TRBD1 identical over 7 bases. The CDR3 consists of 15 residues. Germline values: CDR1 SGHDT, CDR2 YYEEEE. V shed 4 bases and J 2 bases; nucleotides not matched to a gene: 9. The CDR3 loop reads CASSRDREFPYEQYF. The CDR3 DNA reads as TGTGCCAGCAGCAGAGACAGGGAGTTCCCCTACGAGCAGTACTTC.

The CDR3 sequence is CASSNRGRGGDTQYF. The CDR3 DNA reads TGTGCCAGCAGTAACCGGGGCCGGGGAGGAGATACGCAGTATTTT. The rearrangement uses TRBV6-5 and TRBJ2-3; D possibly corresponds to TRBD2 (6 bases). Germline CDR1 MNHEY, CDR2 SVGAGI. V was trimmed by 5 bases and J by 5 bases, leaving 17 bases between them. The CDR3 has 15 amino acids.

The chain combines TRBV5-4 with TRBJ1-4; weak D call: TRBD1 (5 bases). This CDR3 has 19 residues. V was cut by 4 bases and J by 5 bases, with 27 bases left in between. Germline CDR1 SGHNT, CDR2 YYREEE (reference sequence). CDR3 amino acids: CASSAGVFSGDSRNEKLFF. In DNA form, the CDR3 reads TGTGCCAGCAGCGCCGGGGTGTTCTCGGGTGACAGTAGAAATGAAAAACTGTTTTTT. Looking up the rest from reference TRBV5-4 and TRBJ1-4 gives the full variable domain: ETGVTQSPTHLIKTRGQQVTLRCSSQSGHNTVSWYQQALGQGPQFIFQYYREEENGRGNFPPRFSGLQFPNYSSELNVNALELDDSALYLCASSAGVFSGDSRNEKLFFGSGTQLSVL.

The rearrangement joins TRBV29-1 to TRBJ2-5, with D perhaps assigned TRBD1 or TRBD2 (5 bases each). The CDR3 loop spans 13 amino acids. Trimming stripped 6 bases from V and 4 bases from J, with 15 bases between. Germline values: CDR1 SQVTM, CDR2 ANQGSEA. The CDR3 spells CSVELPGPETQYF. CDR3 nucleotide sequence: TGCAGCGTGGAGCTTCCGGGGCCAGAGACCCAGTACTTC.

This clone has just one count. J is TRBJ1-1 and V is TRBV6-5; the D gene is possibly TRBD1 (5 bases). This CDR3 contains 13 residues. The germline gives CDR1 MNHEY, CDR2 SVGAGI. Trimming pared 4 bases from V and 2 bases from J, leaving 8 bases between. The CDR3 reads CASSSTVNTEAFF. For the CDR3, the DNA is TGTGCCAGCAGTTCGACAGTAAACACTGAAGCTTTCTTT.

The chain links TRBV2 to TRBJ2-1; D is unclear. In germline, CDR1 is SNHLY, CDR2 FYNNEI. The ends were cut back, 6 bases at V and 9 bases at J, with 12 bases in the middle. The CDR3 has 12 amino acids. CDR3 bases: TGTGCCAGCAGAGGAACCCTCAGTGAGCAGTTCTTC. Amino acid sequence: CASRGTLSEQFF.

The V call is TRBV7-2, the J call TRBJ2-1; D uncertain. The length of the CDR3 is 12 residues. CDR1 SGHTA and CDR2 FQGNSA come from the germline V gene. V lost 3 bases to trimming and J lost 7 bases, with 7 bases between them. CDR3 nucleotides: TGTGCCAGCAGCTTGCAATGGAATGAGCAGTTCTTC. Protein: CASSLQWNEQFF.

The chain combines TRBV6-2 or TRBV6-3 with TRBJ1-4, with no clear D. The CDR3 length is 15 residues. Germline CDR1 MNHEY, CDR2 SVGEGT. V lost 4 bases and J 7 bases, leaving 16 bases between the germline ends. Written as DNA, the CDR3 is TGTGCCAGCAGTTCTACAAGGGATGCGAGTGAAAAACTGTTTTTT. Translating it yields CASSSTRDASEKLFF.

The chain employs TRBV2 and TRBJ1-5; D unclear. From germline, CDR1 is SNHLY and CDR2 FYNNEI. The ends were cut back, 2 bases at V and 1 base at J, with 9 bases in the middle. CDR3 length: 15 amino acids. The CDR3 sequence: CASSERLRSNQPQHF. CDR3 bases: TGTGCCAGCAGTGAAAGGCTACGAAGCAATCAGCCCCAGCATTTT. The full variable domain, its missing parts supplied by reference TRBV2 and TRBJ1-5, is EPEVTQTPSHQVTQMGQEVILRCVPISNHLYFYWYRQILGQKVEFLVSFYNNEISEKSEIFDDQFSVERPDGSNFTLKIRSTKLEDSAMYFCASSERLRSNQPQHFGDGTRLSIL.

The V gene is TRBV5-1, the J gene TRBJ1-2, with a weak D call TRBD1 (5 bases). The CDR3 contains 15 residues. The germline V gene encodes CDR1 SGHRS and CDR2 YFSETQ. Trimming removed 2 bases at V and 6 bases at J, with 17 bases between. The CDR3 DNA reads as TGCGCCAGCAGCTTAAATGGGGCCCCCTCCGATGGCTACACCTTC. Translating gives CASSLNGAPSDGYTF.

This chain connects TRBV20-1 to TRBJ2-5; weak D call: TRBD1 (6 bases). The CDR3 has 15 residues. Germline loops: CDR1 DFQATT, CDR2 SNEGSKA (reference sequence). V was trimmed by 3 bases and J by 1 base, leaving 15 bases between them. CDR3 DNA sequence: TGCAGTGCTAGTTTTACCGGGACAATCCAAGAGACCCAGTACTTC. Residues: CSASFTGTIQETQYF.

J is TRBJ2-1 and V is TRBV6-6; 8 bases align to TRBD2. The germline gives CDR1 MNHNY, CDR2 SVGAGI (reference sequence). The V segment lost 3 bases and the J segment 7 bases; nucleotides outside the gene matches: 8. The CDR3 extends over 15 amino acids. The CDR3 loop is CASSYTGTSLNEQFF. The CDR3 nucleotides are TGTGCCAGCAGTTATACAGGGACTAGTTTGAATGAGCAGTTCTTC.

This chain connects TRBV11-3 to TRBJ2-3; no reliable D call. Trimming removed 1 base from V and 2 bases from J, with 19 bases in between. Germline CDR1 is SGHNT and CDR2 is YENEEA. The CDR3 loop spans 18 amino acids. The CDR3: CASSLAYATFGVTDTQYF. CDR3 DNA sequence: TGTGCCAGCAGCTTAGCCTACGCTACTTTCGGCGTCACAGATACGCAGTATTTT.

This chain uses TRBV6-6 with TRBJ2-7, with unresolved D. Trimming removed 5 bases from V and 3 bases from J, with 2 bases in between. This CDR3 is built from 10 residues. The germline CDR1 and CDR2 sequences are MNHNY and SVGAGI (reference sequence). Here the CDR3 DNA reads TGTGCCAGCAGTCACTACGAGCAGTACTTC. Its protein is CASSHYEQYF.

The rearrangement links TRBV20-1 to TRBJ2-3; 13 bases are a match to TRBD2. V shed 3 bases and J 1 base; nucleotides not matched to a gene: 4. Germline-derived CDR1 and CDR2 are DFQATT and SNEGSKA (reference sequence). This CDR3 has 16 residues. CDR3 protein: CSASRLAGGRTDTQYF. Written as DNA, the CDR3 is TGCAGTGCTAGTAGACTAGCGGGAGGCCGCACAGATACGCAGTATTTT.

The chain carries TRBV7-9 and TRBJ2-1; 7 bases are shared with TRBD2. J was trimmed by 6 bases and V by 7 bases; bases with no gene match: 9. Germline assignment: CDR1 SEHNR and CDR2 FQNEAQ (reference sequence). This CDR3 spans 14 amino acids. In DNA form, the CDR3 reads TGTGCCAGCATCTCAGCGGGGTATGGCAATGAGCAGTTCTTC. Amino acids: CASISAGYGNEQFF.

The chain recombines TRBV14 with TRBJ1-6; possibly TRBD1 for D (6 bases). CDR3 size: 14 residues. The germline V gene has CDR1 SGHDN and CDR2 FVKESK. The V end lost 3 bases, the J end lost 10 bases, and 13 bases lay between the germline ends. The CDR3 is CASSQDYRESPLHF. CDR3 nucleotides: TGTGCCAGCAGCCAGGACTACAGGGAGTCACCCCTCCACTTT.

The chain recombines TRBV28 with TRBJ1-3; tentative D call: TRBD1 (6 bases). Germline V CDR1 and CDR2: MDHEN, SYDVKM. Trimming cost V 5 bases and J 2 bases, with 13 bases left between them. The CDR3 contains 15 residues. CDR3 DNA: TGTGCCAGCAGTCCCCACAGGGTGGCTGGAAACACCATATATTTT. Protein sequence: CASSPHRVAGNTIYF.